This T cell receptor beta chain was profiled in a study of T-cell reconstitution after alpha-beta-depleted transplantation in children. From germline, CDR1 is LGHNA and CDR2 YNFKEQ. The CDR3 runs to 12 residues. Construction of the TCRbeta library involved unique molecular identifiers. TCRdb itself ran the PCR reads through MiXCR, one entry per CDR3 protein. The table includes about 410,000 distinct CDR3 sequences, around 21% detected once. Remarks on this clonotype: The junction and the germline gene differ at one end; a read error may be behind it.

The rearrangement joins TRBV4-2 to TRBJ2-2; D tentatively reads TRBD1 or TRBD2 (5 bases each). Source: PBMCs from the stem cell graft donor, taken from the stem cell graft. This receptor was identified in a human donor who donated a stem cell graft to a child with acute myeloid leukemia. CDR3 amino acids: CASSQKAGDLFF. DNA for the CDR3: TGTGCCAGCAGCCAGAAGGCCGGGGACCTGTTTTTT.